The clone carrying this TCR beta chain has just a few counts. A read error may be the cause here, since a much bigger clone is one base away. The sample has other DNA sequences that encode this CDR3 too. This sample is part of a study of metastatic and nonmetastatic thyroid tumors. TCRdb re-analyzed the PCR reads using MiXCR. The sample holds 100,000 or so clones; 15% are singletons and the top ten take about 3.9%. None of the patients had undergone any treatment ahead of thyroid surgery. The CDR3 totals 15 residues. Germline V gives CDR1 SNHLY, CDR2 FYNNEI. This clonotype originated in a female donor with papillary thyroid cancer or a benign thyroid nodule (not recorded which). Some clones in this sample may be carry-over from other donors' samples. Material: blood. The chain carries TRBV2 and TRBJ2-5; 12 nucleotides agree with TRBD2. The CDR3 region has the DNA TGTGCCAGCAATGAACTAGCGGGGGGAGGAGAGACCCAGTATTTC. Protein: CASNELAGGGETQYF.